The sequence of this T cell receptor (beta chain) was determined in a study of blood T cell repertoires in COVID-19 (dated by TCRdb to between 2020 and 2021). At the level of the whole study: The collaborator samples originated in the United States, Italy and Spain and spanned the acute and convalescent phases of COVID-19. The material from the prospective study consisted of cDNA or gDNA derived from T cells, B-cell-depleted T cells, or PBMCs. Deeply sampled blood TCRbeta repertoires from subjects exposed to, actively infected with, or recovered from COVID-19 were included in the dataset. The repertoires were released in a freely available public database meant as a resource for research on the immune response to SARS-CoV-2. The samples were drawn from two sources: the first 160 participants of the ongoing ImmuneRACE study, and 1,000 to 1,500 subjects contributed by 6 global collaborators. A de-identified subject ID, COVID-19 status, age in years and sex were almost always included in the sample metadata. Where available, HLA class I and class II types were taken from metadata supplied by the sample provider and were not determined by assay-based typing.

At one collaborating source in Seattle, patients were enrolled during active infection and were followed longitudinally through the course of disease. Collaborating institutions collected whole blood in K2EDTA tubes following their own protocols. For TCRbeta analysis, collaborators shipped samples as frozen whole blood, isolated PBMCs, or DNA extracted from either of those sample types. The germline V gene encodes CDR1 KGHSH and CDR2 LQKENI. The CDR3 starts with the cysteine, ends with the phenylalanine, and has 18 residues. Only the CDR3 part of the read is kept: 54 bases, read in frame from the first base. V is pared back by 1 base and J by 4 bases, with 22 bases lying between the germline termini. On this clone: Its antigen is not yet known. No qualities accompany the bases; no much larger clone lies one base away.

TCRbeta CDR3 regions were amplified from genomic DNA using the immunoSEQ Assay, a bias-controlled multiplex PCR. In the authors' own workflow: Within the assay, amplification of reference gene primers was used to estimate how many nucleated cells each sample contained. To quantify the absolute abundance of each unique TCRbeta CDR3 rearrangement, sequence reads were collapsed and filtered. Productive Simpson clonality was computed per sample as the square root of Simpson's diversity index over productive rearrangements. Drawn from immuneACCESS, this table holds only the in-frame rearrangements with V and J called that TCRdb kept. Clones are partly lost; checked studies trace under half to an unresolved V gene and leave the rest unexplained. V, J and clone size are those of that table, while D and trimming were read from the DNA. The sample profile shows some 130,000 clones; around 86% of them were found once. The top ten clones comprise about 10% of the sample.

Results the study describes overall, beyond this receptor: Clinical and demographic metadata were provided uncurated, with the amount varying by source and participant.

The chain joins TRBV18 to TRBJ2-5; TRBD2 is a weak D gene call, 6 bases matching. The sequence was obtained from a woman between 70 and 85 years old with COVID-19, enrolled during active disease. Sequencing was performed on peripheral blood. The CDR3 loop reads CASSPRWFDPAGGETQYF. The sequence in DNA is TGTGCCAGCTCACCACGCTGGTTTGATCCAGCGGGCGGAGAGACCCAGTACTTC. This CDR3, with the reference TRBV18 and TRBJ2-5 proteins standing in past its ends, gives the full variable domain NAGVMQNPRHLVRRRGQEARLRCSPMKGHSHVYWYRQLPEEGLKFMVYLQKENIIDESGMPKERFSAEFPKEGPSILRIQQVVRGDSAAYFCASSPRWFDPAGGETQYFGPGTRLLVL.